This T cell receptor (beta chain) comes out of a study of OX40 agonist ivuxolimab in advanced cancers. V was trimmed by 6 bases and J by 3 bases, leaving 5 bases between them. This CDR3 has 11 amino acids. Germline V gene data show CDR1 as DFQATT and CDR2 as SNEGSKA (reference sequence). Sequenced by immunoSEQ multiplex PCR; TCRdb stores in-frame clones only, minus some. The data contain 74,000 or so clones, about 88% of them singletons. The source of this sequence is an adult with an advanced solid tumor such as melanoma, head and neck, liver or kidney cancer. The J gene is TRBJ2-2, the V gene TRBV20-1; perhaps TRBD2 as D (5 bases). Sequencing used CD4+ or CD8+ T cells sorted from blood, obtained in a trial of the OX40 agonist ivuxolimab. In nucleotides, the CDR3 is TGCAGTGCGGGAGACACCGGGGAGCTGTTTTTT. It encodes CSAGDTGELFF.